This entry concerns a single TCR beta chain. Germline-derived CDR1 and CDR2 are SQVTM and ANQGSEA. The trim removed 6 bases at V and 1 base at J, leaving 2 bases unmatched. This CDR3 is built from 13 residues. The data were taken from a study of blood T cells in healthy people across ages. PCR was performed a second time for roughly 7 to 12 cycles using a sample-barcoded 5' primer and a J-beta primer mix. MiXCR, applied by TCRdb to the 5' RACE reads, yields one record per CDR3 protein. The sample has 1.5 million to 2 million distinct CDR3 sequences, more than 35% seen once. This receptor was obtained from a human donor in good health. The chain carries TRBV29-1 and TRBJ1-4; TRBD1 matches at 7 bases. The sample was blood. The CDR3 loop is CSVAGGTNEKLFF. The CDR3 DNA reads TGCAGCGTGGCAGGGGGAACTAATGAAAAACTGTTTTTT.